The TCR beta chain described here comes from a study of T cells after yellow fever vaccination. At the level of the study: Low-cell-number fractions underwent preparation using SMART-Seq v4 Ultra Low Input. General observations from the study: On re-exposure, the response was weaker but peaked faster, at day 5 versus 15. Most clones from primary vaccination were detected again post-booster (around 96% CD4, around 90% CD8).

TCRdb reprocessed the 5' RACE reads with MiXCR, giving one entry per CDR3 protein. The sample consists of approximately 240,000 distinct CDR3 sequences, more than 3.5% of them appearing once. CDR3 length: 16 residues. V shed 5 bases and J shed 0 bases, with 17 bases lying between them. Germline V CDR1 and CDR2: SGHRS, YFSETQ. This clonotype showed up many times. Antigen: not known. The clonotype originates from a man between 18 and 29 years old who received the YFV17D yellow fever vaccine. This material consisted of PBMCs, taken 15 days after the yellow fever booster vaccination. V usage is TRBV5-1 and J usage is TRBJ1-1, with D possibly TRBD1 on 6 matching bases. The CDR3 region is CASSVQGQGLNTEAFF. The CDR3, as DNA: TGCGCCAGCAGTGTCCAGGGCCAGGGGTTGAACACTGAAGCTTTCTTT.